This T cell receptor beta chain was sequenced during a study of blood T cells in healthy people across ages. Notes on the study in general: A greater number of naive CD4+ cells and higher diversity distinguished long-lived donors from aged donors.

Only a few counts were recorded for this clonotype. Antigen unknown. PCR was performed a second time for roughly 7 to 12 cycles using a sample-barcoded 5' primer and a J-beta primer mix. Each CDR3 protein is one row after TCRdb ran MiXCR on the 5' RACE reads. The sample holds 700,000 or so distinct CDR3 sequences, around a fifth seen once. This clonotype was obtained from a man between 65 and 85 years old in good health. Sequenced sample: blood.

The CDR3 DNA follows: TGTGCCAGCAGCTTAGGCCCGACTAGGAATGAGCAGTTCTTC. Encoded protein: CASSLGPTRNEQFF. The chain employs TRBV11-3 and TRBJ2-1; TRBD2 is a possible D gene (6 bases). CDR1 and CDR2 from the germline V gene are SGHNT and YENEEA. V was shortened by 1 base and J by 7 bases, with 11 bases between the two germline ends. The CDR3 has 14 residues.